This TCR delta chain was captured in a study of γδ T cells in repeated Plasmodium falciparum infection. The wider study: Donors were malaria-exposed Malian children or age- and gender-matched Australian children. Some Malian samples span acute malaria episodes; others come from no-transmission periods.

TCRdb fed the multiplex PCR reads to CATT. The sample yields 45,000 to 60,000 delta-chain clones, about 1.9% seen once. This clone was seen more than once but under ten times. TCRdb records a much larger clone's protein for this DNA, with a difference at residue 9 that likely arises from a read error; the protein given is the translation of the DNA. This sequence originates from a pool of human donors (malaria-infected and uninfected, not separated). The sample was gamma-delta T cells from blood.

The CDR3 region has the DNA TGTGCCTGTGACGCGGACTGGGGGATGCCTTACAGCTCCTGGGACACCCGACAGATGTTTTTC. This encodes CACDADWGMPYSSWDTRQMFF. J is TRDJ3 and V is TRDV2, with 10 bases that match TRDD3. The J gene is absent in TCRdb and was assigned here via DNA matching to germline. V trimming: 3 bases; J trimming: 0 bases; junction bases outside the gene matches: 13. Germline CDR1 reads GEAIGNYY; CDR2 reads EKD. The CDR3 loop spans 21 amino acids.